This entry features one TCR beta chain sequence. TCRdb's copy holds only in-frame clones and misses some; the assay was immunoSEQ multiplex PCR. The profile shows approximately 99,000 clones, 60% to 85% of them singletons. The data were taken from a study of blood T cell repertoires in COVID-19. Background on the study: COVID-19 samples collected from the United States, Italy and Spain covered acute and convalescent phases. Sample material is recorded as cDNA or gDNA derived from T cells, B-cell-depleted T cells, or PBMCs.

CDR1 and CDR2 from the germline V gene are SGHRS and YFSETQ. CDR3 length equals 16 residues. V trimming: 2 bases; J trimming: 3 bases; junction bases outside the gene matches: 10. The sequence came from a woman in her thirties or forties with acute or convalescent COVID-19. Sequencing was performed on peripheral blood. This chain joins TRBV5-1 and TRBJ2-7, with 8 bases aligning to TRBD1. The CDR3 spells CASSLARQGTIYEQYF. CDR3 in DNA: TGCGCCAGCAGCTTAGCCCGACAGGGGACGATCTACGAGCAGTACTTC.